The T cell receptor (beta chain) under discussion was sequenced for a study of shared clonotypes between healthy human individuals. Using immunoSEQ multiplex PCR, the repertoire was profiled, and TCRdb retains in-frame clones only, with some absent. The repertoire consists of 2 million to 2.5 million clones, with approximately 93% occurring once and the leading ten covering under 0.45%. Germline V gene sequence: CDR1 KGHSH, CDR2 LQKENI. V was shortened by 3 bases and J by 0 bases, with 3 bases between the two germline ends. The CDR3 extends over 14 amino acids. This clone was picked up one time. The sample holds other DNA sequences that translate to the same CDR3.

This sequence originates from a man aged 18 to 30 in good health. Some clones in this sample may be carry-over from other donors' samples. The sequenced sample consisted of naive CD4+ T cells from PBMCs. Indicated subset: CD45RA+ positively selected. The V call is TRBV18, the J call TRBJ2-6; no clear D. CDR3 in amino acids: CASSPSSGANVLTF. In nucleotides, the CDR3 is TGTGCCAGCTCACCGTCCTCTGGGGCCAACGTCCTGACTTTC.